Below, one T cell receptor (beta chain) is given with its context. Germline V lookup: CDR1 MGHRA, CDR2 YSYEKL. Trimming at V came to 3 bases and at J to 3 bases, leaving 10 bases not matched to a gene. CDR3 size: 18 residues. The assay was immunoSEQ multiplex PCR, and TCRdb's table has in-frame clones only and misses some. This repertoire shows roughly 400,000 clones, 75% to 95% found once; its top ten account for more than 6%. This specimen comes from a study of control samples from healthy donors and cancer patients. The rearrangement uses TRBV4-1 and TRBJ2-2; 10 nucleotides agree with TRBD2. The clonotype originates from a man between 40 and 49 years old with head and neck cancer. The sequencing input was PBMCs. The DNA for the CDR3 is TGCGCCAGCAGCCACCCGAAAGCTAGCGGGAGCTACACCGGGGAGCTGTTTTTT. Translation gives CASSHPKASGSYTGELFF.